The subject of this entry is one TCR beta chain. The target antigen is unknown. Using immunoSEQ multiplex PCR, the repertoire was profiled, and TCRdb retains in-frame clones only, with some absent. In the table there are fewer than 10,000 clones, approximately 92% of which are singletons. The data stem from a study of PD-1 blockade in classical Hodgkin lymphoma. Study-wide points: Healthy donors reportedly exceeded newly diagnosed patients in baseline TCR diversity. There remain no defined causes for the repertoire differences, which possibly reflect disease activity or prior therapy.

V was shortened by 3 bases and J by 3 bases, with 14 bases between the two germline ends. CDR1 and CDR2 (germline): LNHDA, SQIVND (reference sequence). CDR3 length: 15 amino acids. Time point: newly diagnosed, previously untreated cHL patient sample. Magnetic negative selection, applied to thawed PBMCs, was used to isolate the CD8+ T cells. It was PBMCs in newly diagnosed, untreated classical Hodgkin lymphoma that served as comparison. Sequencing used CD8+ T cells from blood. This sequence originates from a human donor with classical Hodgkin lymphoma. The chain combines TRBV19 with TRBJ1-1; possible D gene TRBD1, 6 bases. CDR3 amino acids: CASSMAGVGHTEAFF. In DNA, the CDR3 is TGTGCCAGTAGTATGGCAGGGGTCGGACACACTGAAGCTTTCTTT.